These 14 T cell receptor beta chains were sequenced from one sample in a study of shared clonotypes between healthy human individuals. Sequenced by immunoSEQ multiplex PCR; TCRdb stores in-frame clones only, minus some. This table holds around 550,000 clones, 90% to 95% found once. Terminally differentiated effector memory CD45RA+ cells were excluded from the naive CD8 cells, which were CD45RO-negative and positively selected for CCR7. Sequencing used naive CD8+ T cells sorted from blood. The source is a woman aged 25-40 years in good health.

This chain links TRBV9 with TRBJ2-1; 10 nucleotides agree with TRBD2. The CDR3 is 18 amino acids. V was clipped by 0 bases and J by 2 bases; unmatched bases: 8. Germline loops: CDR1 SGDLS, CDR2 YYNGEE. The CDR3 loop is CASSVGLAGAATYNEQFF. The CDR3 coding sequence is TGTGCCAGCAGCGTAGGCCTAGCGGGAGCAGCTACCTACAATGAGCAGTTCTTC.

The chain employs TRBV5-5 and TRBJ2-7; D could derive from TRBD1 or TRBD2 (5 bases each). Germline assignment: CDR1 SGHKS and CDR2 YYEKEE (reference sequence). V dropped 2 bases and J dropped 3 bases, with 12 bases sitting between them. This CDR3 comprises 14 residues. CDR3 nucleotide sequence: TGTGCCAGCAGCTTTACTAGGGGTAGCTACGAGCAGTACTTC. Translating it yields CASSFTRGSYEQYF.

The rearrangement uses TRBV29-1 and TRBJ1-2, with 7 bases fitting TRBD1. The CDR3 extends over 13 amino acids. Trimming took 7 bases from V and 0 from J; bases not matched to a gene: 5. CDR1 SQVTM and CDR2 ANQGSEA come from the germline V gene. Here the CDR3 reads CSAQGSANYGYTF. The CDR3 DNA follows: TGCAGCGCACAGGGGTCGGCTAACTATGGCTACACCTTC.

The rearrangement joins TRBV19 to TRBJ1-6; the match to TRBD1 covers 7 bases. This CDR3 is built from 18 residues. Unmatched junction bases numbered 16, after V lost 1 base and J lost 10 bases. Germline CDR1 reads LNHDA; CDR2 reads SQIVND (reference sequence). The CDR3 sequence: CASSIVAYTGQTGSPLHF. Here the CDR3 DNA reads TGTGCCAGTAGTATAGTTGCCTATACGGGACAGACGGGGTCACCCCTCCACTTT.

This rearrangement joins TRBV28 to TRBJ2-3; TRBD2 matches at 8 bases. The V gene's germline CDR1 is MDHEN and CDR2 SYDVKM. CDR3 length: 16 amino acids. Germline trimming cut 5 bases from V and 3 bases from J; bases unmatched to any gene: 10. The CDR3 sequence is CASSLAGPGVTDTQYF. The CDR3 DNA follows: TGTGCCAGCAGTCTAGCGGGCCCCGGGGTGACAGATACGCAGTATTTT.

The DNA for the CDR3 is TGCGCCAGCAGCCAGGAACAGGGCACTGAAGCTTTCTTT. It specifies CASSQEQGTEAFF. The rearrangement uses TRBV4-1 and TRBJ1-1, with D perhaps matching TRBD1 (6 bases). Germline CDR1 reads MGHRA; CDR2 reads YSYEKL. The CDR3 is 13 amino acids. Trimming shortened V by 3 bases and J by 4 bases, and 9 bases separated the two germline ends.

The chain joins TRBV28 to TRBJ1-2; perhaps TRBD1 as D (5 bases). CDR3 length: 16 amino acids. In germline, CDR1 is MDHEN, CDR2 SYDVKM. V gave up 4 bases and J gave up 3 bases, with 18 bases separating them. DNA of the CDR3: TGTGCCAGCAGTTCACTGAAGGGGCAGGGTGACTATGGCTACACCTTC. It is translated as CASSSLKGQGDYGYTF.

The rearrangement joins TRBV7-9 to TRBJ2-4; possible D gene TRBD1, 5 bases. CDR3 length: 17 residues. CDR1 is SEHNR, CDR2 FQNEAQ, per germline (reference sequence). Trimming removed 1 base from V and 0 bases from J, with 13 bases in between. The CDR3 DNA reads TGTGCCAGCAGCTTAGGGGTGGAGACAGTAGCCAAAAACATTCAGTACTTC. Amino acids: CASSLGVETVAKNIQYF.

The chain couples TRBV5-4 to TRBJ2-3, with D unresolved. The V gene lost 0 bases and the J gene lost 1 base, with 6 bases spanning the gap. Per germline, CDR1 SGHNT and CDR2 YYREEE (reference sequence). The CDR3 is 14 residues long. CDR3 protein: CASSLEGGTDTQYF. CDR3 sequence (DNA): TGTGCCAGCAGCTTGGAAGGCGGCACAGATACGCAGTATTTT.

The rearrangement uses TRBV13 and TRBJ2-7, with D maybe TRBD1 (6 bases). The CDR3 contains 15 residues. Trimming pared 5 bases from V and 0 bases from J, leaving 14 bases between. CDR1 PRHDT and CDR2 FYEKMQ come from the germline V gene (reference sequence). The CDR3 bases are TGTGCCAGCAGCCCGACAGGCAATAGCTCCTACGAGCAGTACTTC. It yields the protein CASSPTGNSSYEQYF.

The chain couples TRBV19 to TRBJ2-5, with D perhaps TRBD2 (5 bases). The V gene's germline CDR1 is LNHDA and CDR2 SQIVND (reference sequence). The CDR3 has 15 residues. Trimming shortened V by 3 bases and J by 1 base, and 12 bases separated the two germline ends. The CDR3 coding sequence is TGTGCCAGTAGTATCTTAGGGAGCCGCCAAGAGACCCAGTACTTC. Translated: CASSILGSRQETQYF. Full variable domain (rest looked up from reference TRBV19 and TRBJ2-5): DGGITQSPKYLFRKEGQNVTLSCEQNLNHDAMYWYRQDPGQGLRLIYYSQIVNDFQKGDIAEGYSVSREKKESFPLTVTSAQKNPTAFYLCASSILGSRQETQYFGPGTRLLVL.

This chain joins TRBV27 and TRBJ1-2; TRBD1 matches 9 bases. The V gene end was trimmed by 5 bases and the J gene end by 4 bases; junction bases not matched to a gene: 8. The V gene's germline CDR1 is MNHEY and CDR2 SMNVEV (reference sequence). The CDR3 is 15 amino acids. DNA of the CDR3: TGTGCCAGCAGTAAGGGACAGGGCGCGATCTATGGCTACACCTTC. Residues: CASSKGQGAIYGYTF.

The V and J genes are TRBV4-1 and TRBJ2-7, with TRBD1 as a possible D gene (6 bases). CDR3 size: 15 residues. Between the trimmed V and J ends, which lost 1 base and 4 bases, there was a span of 14 bases. CDR1 is MGHRA and CDR2 is YSYEKL in the germline V gene. The CDR3 protein is CASSQATGQTYEQYF. CDR3 DNA sequence: TGCGCCAGCAGCCAAGCCACAGGACAGACTTACGAGCAGTACTTC.

CDR3 protein: CASSGADSYEQYF. The DNA for the CDR3 is TGTGCCAGCAGCGGTGCGGACTCCTACGAGCAGTACTTC. This rearrangement joins TRBV4-2 to TRBJ2-5; D is undetermined. Near its end, the DNA agrees better with TRBJ2-7, so the J call may be wrong. This CDR3 region has 13 residues. Germline values: CDR1 LGHNA, CDR2 YNFKEQ.